These T cell receptor beta chains were read from a single sample in a study of beta chain features in type 1 diabetes. Sequencing was performed with immunoSEQ multiplex PCR; in TCRdb, only in-frame clones are kept and a portion is missing. This repertoire shows 500,000 to 850,000 clones, around an eighth found once; its top ten account for roughly 0.04%. The sequencing input was naive CD4+ T cells from blood. Every receptor here comes from a man aged 18 to 30 with type 1 diabetes. The CDR3 runs from the conserved cysteine through the conserved F or W.

length	J	V	CDR3
10	TRBJ1-5	TRBV28	CASPRGPQHF
12	TRBJ2-3	TRBV30	CAYYAGGDTQYF
10	TRBJ1-1	TRBV20-1	CSARSEEAFF
16	TRBJ2-6	TRBV5-1	CASSLVGNSGANVLTF
16	TRBJ2-3	TRBV7-2	CASSLLGQALEDTQYF
13	TRBJ1-2	TRBV10-2	CASSESAQYGYTF
15	TRBJ2-7	TRBV4-2	CASSQVRDSTYEQYF
16	TRBJ1-1	TRBV5-1	CASSLVGWGENTEAFF
12	TRBJ2-7	TRBV30	CAWRGQTYEQYF
13	TRBJ2-1	TRBV30	CAWSARTHNEQFF
11	TRBJ2-7	TRBV9	CASNPAGPLNF
15	TRBJ2-7	TRBV2	CASGPSGTGAYEQYF
13	TRBJ2-5	TRBV18	CASSAGHLETQYF
12	TRBJ1-2	TRBV29-1	CSAKDRAYGYTF
13	TRBJ1-4	TRBV2	CASVGATNEKLFF
15	TRBJ2-7	TRBV6-5	CASPTGGGRVREQYF
14	TRBJ2-6	TRBV30	CARMGVSGANVLTF
12	TRBJ2-5	TRBV7-3	CASDQGPPPKYF
13	TRBJ2-7	TRBV7-8	CASSLAGQGEQYF
12	TRBJ2-1	TRBV6-1	CASTEDYNEQFF
15	TRBJ2-7	TRBV13	CASSSGTGGSYEQYF
13	TRBJ2-7	TRBV15	CATSRAQGYEQYF
14	TRBJ2-1	TRBV9	CASSAGLAGNEQFF
18	TRBJ1-6	TRBV9	CASSVGGQPTSYNSPLHF
13	TRBJ2-1	TRBV2	CASSVVILDEQFF
13	TRBJ1-2	TRBV2	CASKAGLTDGYTF
16	TRBJ2-1	TRBV5-4	CASSPGLAGGVGEQFF
13	TRBJ2-5	TRBV18	CASSPGQEETQYF
12	TRBJ2-7	TRBV10-3	CAMGVTGYEQYF
13	TRBJ2-3	TRBV6-5	CAVGTPYTDTQYF
16	TRBJ1-6	TRBV4-3	CASSQELNRAYSPLHF
15	TRBJ2-5	TRBV5-4	CASSLLAGAGETQYF
15	TRBJ1-6	TRBV4-1	CASSQVGGDNSPLHF
15	TRBJ1-2	TRBV5-4	CASSLLSGQGYGYTF
11	TRBJ2-4	TRBV30	CAWRDSAIQYF
15	TRBJ2-3	TRBV28	CASSPRVVRSDTQYF
14	TRBJ1-5	TRBV6-6	CASSYRGRDQPQHF
12	TRBJ2-5	TRBV7-9	CASRQGWETQYF
15	TRBJ2-3	TRBV5-4	CASSSMGRGTDTQYF